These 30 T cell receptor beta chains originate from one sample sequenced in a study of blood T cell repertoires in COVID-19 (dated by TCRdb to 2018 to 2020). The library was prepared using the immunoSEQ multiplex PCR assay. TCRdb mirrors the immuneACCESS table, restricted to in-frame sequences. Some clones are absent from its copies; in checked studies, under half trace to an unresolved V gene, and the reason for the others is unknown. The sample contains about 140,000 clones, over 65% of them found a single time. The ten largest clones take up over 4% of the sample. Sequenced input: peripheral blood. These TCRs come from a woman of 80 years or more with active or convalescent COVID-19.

CDR3 protein: CASSQRSPGQCSGNTIYF. The CDR3 DNA is TGCGCCAGCAGTCAACGGAGTCCGGGACAGTGCTCTGGAAACACCATATATTTT. This rearrangement joins TRBV23-1 to TRBJ1-3, with TRBD1 matching over 7 bases. TRBV23-1 is marked as an open reading frame, function uncertain. J lost 0 bases, V lost 2 bases, and 10 bases had no gene match. This CDR3 is built from 18 residues.

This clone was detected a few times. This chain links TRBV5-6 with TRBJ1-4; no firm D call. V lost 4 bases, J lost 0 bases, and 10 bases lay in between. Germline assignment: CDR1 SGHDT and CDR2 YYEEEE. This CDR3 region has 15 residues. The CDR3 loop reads CASSVRIATNEKLFF. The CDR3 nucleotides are TGTGCCAGCAGCGTGCGCATTGCAACTAATGAAAAACTGTTTTTT.

CDR3 amino acids: CASSVTPWEAFGTQYF. CDR3 coding DNA: TGTGCCAGCAGCGTAACCCCCTGGGAGGCATTCGGTACGCAGTATTTT. This rearrangement joins TRBV9 to TRBJ2-3; perhaps TRBD2 as D (6 bases). CDR1 SGDLS and CDR2 YYNGEE come from the germline V gene. The CDR3 spans 16 residues. Trimming pared 1 base from V and 8 bases from J, leaving 20 bases between.

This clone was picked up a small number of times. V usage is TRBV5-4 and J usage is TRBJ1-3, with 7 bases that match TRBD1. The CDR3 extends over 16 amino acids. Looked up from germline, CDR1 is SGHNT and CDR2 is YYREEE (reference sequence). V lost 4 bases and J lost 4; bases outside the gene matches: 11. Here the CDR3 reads CASSPNIGTAGNTIYF. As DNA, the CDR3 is TGTGCCAGCAGCCCGAATATTGGGACAGCAGGAAACACCATATATTTT.

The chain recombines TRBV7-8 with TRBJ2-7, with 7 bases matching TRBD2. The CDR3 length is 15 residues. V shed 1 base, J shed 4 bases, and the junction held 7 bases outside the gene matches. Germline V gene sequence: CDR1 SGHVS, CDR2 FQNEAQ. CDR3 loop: CASSLVPGGWYEQYF. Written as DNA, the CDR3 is TGTGCCAGCAGCTTAGTACCCGGGGGGTGGTACGAGCAGTACTTC.

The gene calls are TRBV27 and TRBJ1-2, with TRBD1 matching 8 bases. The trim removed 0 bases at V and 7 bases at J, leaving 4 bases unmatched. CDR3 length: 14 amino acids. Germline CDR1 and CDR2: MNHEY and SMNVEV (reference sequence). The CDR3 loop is CASSLSAGGGGYTF. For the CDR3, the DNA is TGTGCCAGCAGTTTATCGGCAGGGGGCGGTGGCTACACCTTC.

The CDR3 nucleotides read TGTGCCAGCTCACCTTGGTCCAGGGATGGCGGGGAGCTGTTTTTT. Translating it yields CASSPWSRDGGELFF. The rearrangement joins TRBV18 to TRBJ2-2; tentatively, D is TRBD1 (5 bases). Germline CDR1 is KGHSH and CDR2 is LQKENI. V shed 3 bases and J shed 7 bases, with 15 bases lying between them. This CDR3 has 15 residues.

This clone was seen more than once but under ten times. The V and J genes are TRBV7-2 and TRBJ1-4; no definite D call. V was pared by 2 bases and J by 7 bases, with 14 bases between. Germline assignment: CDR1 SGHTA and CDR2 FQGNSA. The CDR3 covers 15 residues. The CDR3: CASSLRVGSGEKLFF. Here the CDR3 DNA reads TGTGCCAGCAGCTTACGGGTTGGAAGCGGTGAAAAACTGTTTTTT. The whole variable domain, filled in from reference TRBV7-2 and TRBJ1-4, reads GAGVSQSPSNKVTEKGKDVELRCDPISGHTALYWYRQSLGQGLEFLIYFQGNSAPDKSGLPSDRFSAERTGGSVSTLTIQRTQQEDSAVYLCASSLRVGSGEKLFFGSGTQLSVL.

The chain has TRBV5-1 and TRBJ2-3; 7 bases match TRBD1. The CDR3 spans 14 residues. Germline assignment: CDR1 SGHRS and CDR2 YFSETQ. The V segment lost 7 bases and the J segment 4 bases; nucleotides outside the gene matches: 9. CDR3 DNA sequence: TGCGCCAGCGGATTAGGGACAGACCCAGATACGCAGTATTTT. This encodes CASGLGTDPDTQYF.

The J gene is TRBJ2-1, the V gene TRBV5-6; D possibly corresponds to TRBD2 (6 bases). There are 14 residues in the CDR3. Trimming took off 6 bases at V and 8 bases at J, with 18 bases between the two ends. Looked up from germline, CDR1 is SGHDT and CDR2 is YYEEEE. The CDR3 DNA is TGTGCCAGCATTTACTTGGGGACTTTCGATGAGCAGTTCTTC. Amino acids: CASIYLGTFDEQFF.

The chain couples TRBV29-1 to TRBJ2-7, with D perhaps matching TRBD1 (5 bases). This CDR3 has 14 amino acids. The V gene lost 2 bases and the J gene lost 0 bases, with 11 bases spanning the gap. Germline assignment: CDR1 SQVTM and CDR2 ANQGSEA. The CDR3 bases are TGCAGCGTTGAAATCACAGGAGCCTCCTACGAGCAGTACTTC. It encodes CSVEITGASYEQYF.

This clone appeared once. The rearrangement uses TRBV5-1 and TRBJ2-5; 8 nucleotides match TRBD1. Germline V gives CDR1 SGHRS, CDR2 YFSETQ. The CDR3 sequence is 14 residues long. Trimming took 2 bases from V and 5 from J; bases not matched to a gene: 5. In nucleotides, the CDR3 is TGCGCCAGCAGCTTTACAGGGGGAGTGGAGACCCAGTACTTC. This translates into CASSFTGGVETQYF.

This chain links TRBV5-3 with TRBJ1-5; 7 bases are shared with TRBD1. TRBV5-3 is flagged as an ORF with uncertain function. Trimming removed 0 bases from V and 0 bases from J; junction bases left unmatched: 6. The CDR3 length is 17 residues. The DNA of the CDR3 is TGTGCCAGAAGCTTGGATCACAGGGGCGATAGCAATCAGCCCCAGCATTTT. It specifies CARSLDHRGDSNQPQHF.

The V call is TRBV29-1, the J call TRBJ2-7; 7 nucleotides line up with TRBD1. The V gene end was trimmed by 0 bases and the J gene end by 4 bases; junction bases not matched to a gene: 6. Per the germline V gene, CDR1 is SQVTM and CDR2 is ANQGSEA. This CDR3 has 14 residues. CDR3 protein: CSVEDQRGRYEQYF. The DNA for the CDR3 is TGCAGCGTTGAAGATCAGAGGGGGCGGTACGAGCAGTACTTC.

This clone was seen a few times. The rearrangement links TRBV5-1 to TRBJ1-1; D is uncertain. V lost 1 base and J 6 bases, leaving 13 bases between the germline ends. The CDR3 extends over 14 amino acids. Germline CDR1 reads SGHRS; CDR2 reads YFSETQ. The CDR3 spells CASSLSGEASEAFF. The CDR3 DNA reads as TGCGCCAGCAGCTTGAGCGGGGAAGCGTCTGAAGCTTTCTTT.

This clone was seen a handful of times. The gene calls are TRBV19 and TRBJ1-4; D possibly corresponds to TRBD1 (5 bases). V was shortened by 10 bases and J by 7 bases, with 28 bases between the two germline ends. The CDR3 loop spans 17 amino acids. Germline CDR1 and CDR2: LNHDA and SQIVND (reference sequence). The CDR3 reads CATEEKLLSNRGEKLFF. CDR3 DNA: TGTGCCACAGAAGAGAAATTATTATCAAATAGGGGTGAAAAACTGTTTTTT.

The CDR3 protein is CASSGSGGLNNEQFF. The CDR3 coding sequence is TGTGCCAGCAGCGGGTCGGGGGGGCTAAACAATGAGCAGTTCTTC. The rearrangement links TRBV9 to TRBJ2-1; 8 nucleotides match TRBD2. Trimming at V came to 3 bases and at J to 5 bases, leaving 7 bases not matched to a gene. CDR1 is SGDLS and CDR2 is YYNGEE in the germline V gene. The CDR3 totals 15 residues.

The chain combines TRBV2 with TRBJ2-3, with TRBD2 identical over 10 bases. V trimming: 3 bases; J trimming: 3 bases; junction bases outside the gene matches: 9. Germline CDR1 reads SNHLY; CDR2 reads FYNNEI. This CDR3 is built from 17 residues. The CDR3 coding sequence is TGTGCCAGCAGTGACACTAGCGGGGTGGACCTTACAGATACGCAGTATTTT. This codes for CASSDTSGVDLTDTQYF. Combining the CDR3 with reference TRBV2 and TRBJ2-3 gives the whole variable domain EPEVTQTPSHQVTQMGQEVILRCVPISNHLYFYWYRQILGQKVEFLVSFYNNEISEKSEIFDDQFSVERPDGSNFTLKIRSTKLEDSAMYFCASSDTSGVDLTDTQYFGPGTRLTVL.

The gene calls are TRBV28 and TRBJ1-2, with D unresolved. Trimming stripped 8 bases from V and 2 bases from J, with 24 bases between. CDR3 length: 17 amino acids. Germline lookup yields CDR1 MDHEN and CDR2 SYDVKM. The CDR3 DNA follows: TGTGCCAGCGGACTAACCGGTCAAGGGATAGTCAACTATGGCTACACCTTC. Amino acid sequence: CASGLTGQGIVNYGYTF.

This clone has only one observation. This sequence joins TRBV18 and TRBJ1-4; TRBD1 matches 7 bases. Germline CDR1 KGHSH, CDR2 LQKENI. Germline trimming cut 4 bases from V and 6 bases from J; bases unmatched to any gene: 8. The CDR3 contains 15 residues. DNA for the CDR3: TGTGCCAGCTCACAACCGGGACAGCTATATGAAAAACTGTTTTTT. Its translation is CASSQPGQLYEKLFF.

CDR3 region: CASSTDRGLGKLFF. In nucleotides, the CDR3 is TGTGCCAGCTCAACAGACAGGGGGCTTGGAAAACTGTTTTTT. The gene calls are TRBV18 and TRBJ1-4; TRBD1 agrees at 10 bases. The CDR3 has 14 amino acids. Losses at the gene ends were 5 bases for V and 10 bases for J; bases not matched to a gene: 7. Germline values: CDR1 KGHSH, CDR2 LQKENI.

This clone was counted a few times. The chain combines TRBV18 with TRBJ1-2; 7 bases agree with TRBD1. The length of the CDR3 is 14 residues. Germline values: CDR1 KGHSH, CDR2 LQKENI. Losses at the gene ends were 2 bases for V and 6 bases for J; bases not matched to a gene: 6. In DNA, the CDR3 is TGTGCCAGCTCACCAAATGGACAGGTTGATGGCTACACCTTC. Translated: CASSPNGQVDGYTF.

CDR3 protein: CASSQVSLGVDRDLRGYTF. The CDR3 coding sequence is TGCGCCAGCAGCCAAGTATCACTGGGGGTCGACAGGGATTTACGTGGCTACACCTTC. The genes are TRBV4-1 and TRBJ1-2; 7 nucleotides line up with TRBD1. V dropped 1 base and J dropped 7; count of bases not matched to a gene: 21. CDR1 is MGHRA and CDR2 is YSYEKL in the germline V gene. This CDR3 is built from 19 residues.

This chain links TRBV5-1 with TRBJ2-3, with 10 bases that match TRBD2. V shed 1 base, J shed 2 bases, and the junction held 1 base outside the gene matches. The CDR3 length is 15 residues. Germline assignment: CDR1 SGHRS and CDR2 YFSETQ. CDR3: CASSLTSGATDTQYF. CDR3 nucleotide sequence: TGCGCCAGCAGCTTGACTAGCGGGGCCACAGATACGCAGTATTTT.

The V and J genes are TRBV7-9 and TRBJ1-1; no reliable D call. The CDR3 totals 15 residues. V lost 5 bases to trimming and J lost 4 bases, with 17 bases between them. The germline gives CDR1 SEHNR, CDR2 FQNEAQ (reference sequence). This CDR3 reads CASSRSFDIGTEAFF. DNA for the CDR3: TGTGCCAGCAGCCGAAGTTTCGACATTGGCACTGAAGCTTTCTTT.

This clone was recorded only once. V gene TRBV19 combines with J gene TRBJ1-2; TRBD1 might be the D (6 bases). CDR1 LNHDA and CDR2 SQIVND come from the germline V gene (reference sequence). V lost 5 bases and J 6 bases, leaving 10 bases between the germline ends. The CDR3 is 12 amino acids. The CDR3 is CASSPRQDGYTF. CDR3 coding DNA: TGTGCCAGTAGTCCAAGACAGGATGGCTACACCTTC.

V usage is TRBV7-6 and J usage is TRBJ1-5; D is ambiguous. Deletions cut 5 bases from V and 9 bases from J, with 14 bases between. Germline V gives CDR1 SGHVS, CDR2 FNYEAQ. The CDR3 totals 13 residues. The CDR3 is CASSPGSIWPQHF. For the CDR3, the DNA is TGTGCCAGCAGCCCCGGGTCAATCTGGCCCCAGCATTTT.

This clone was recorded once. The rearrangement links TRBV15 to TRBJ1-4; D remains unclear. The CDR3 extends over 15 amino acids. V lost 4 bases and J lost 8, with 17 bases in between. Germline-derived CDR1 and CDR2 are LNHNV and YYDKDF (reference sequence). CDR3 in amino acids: CATSTRHLSGEKLFF. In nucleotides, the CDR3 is TGTGCCACCAGCACTCGACACCTTAGTGGCGAAAAACTGTTTTTT.

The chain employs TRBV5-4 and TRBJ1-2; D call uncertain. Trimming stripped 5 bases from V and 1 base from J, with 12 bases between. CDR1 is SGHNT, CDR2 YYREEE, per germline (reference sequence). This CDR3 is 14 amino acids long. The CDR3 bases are TGTGCCAGCAGATCCCACCTATTTAACTATGGCTACACCTTC. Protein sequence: CASRSHLFNYGYTF.

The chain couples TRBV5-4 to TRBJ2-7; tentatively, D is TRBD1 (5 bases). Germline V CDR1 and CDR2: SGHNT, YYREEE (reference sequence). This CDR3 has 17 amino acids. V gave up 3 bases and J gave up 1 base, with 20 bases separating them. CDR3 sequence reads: CASSSFPPQGPSYEQYF. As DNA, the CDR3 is TGTGCCAGCAGCTCATTCCCCCCGCAGGGCCCATCCTACGAGCAGTACTTC. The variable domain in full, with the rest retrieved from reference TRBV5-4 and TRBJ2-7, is ETGVTQSPTHLIKTRGQQVTLRCSSQSGHNTVSWYQQALGQGPQFIFQYYREEENGRGNFPPRFSGLQFPNYSSELNVNALELDDSALYLCASSSFPPQGPSYEQYFGPGTRLTVT.